This T cell receptor (beta chain) is drawn from a study of shared T cell receptors in the human thymus. Germline CDR1 reads LGHNA; CDR2 reads YSLEER. V was clipped by 3 bases and J by 2 bases; unmatched bases: 2. The CDR3 length is 14 residues. TCRdb keeps only in-frame clones here, not all; method: immunoSEQ multiplex PCR. The table has approximately 490,000 clones, around 78% seen once. This sample also appeared in a second study, on human thymus T cells. That work adds: Corrective surgery for congenital heart defects was being performed on the healthy Finnish infants who served as donors. Thymic and blood repertoires appeared to display a bias in their usage of V and J genes. Related research found strongly overlapping thymic repertoires in unrelated individuals.

This TCR came from a boy less than two years old with a congenital heart defect. The chain is built from TRBV4-3 and TRBJ2-7; 9 bases map to TRBD1. The sequenced sample was thymocytes. The CDR3 protein is CASSQRQGAYEQYF. The CDR3 nucleotides are TGCGCCAGCAGCCAGCGACAGGGGGCCTACGAGCAGTACTTC.